This T cell receptor (beta chain) came from a study of blood T cell repertoires in COVID-19. On the study more broadly: The study drew acute and convalescent COVID-19 samples from the United States, Italy and Spain. T cells, B-cell-depleted T cells, or PBMCs supplied cDNA or gDNA.

Trimming took 5 bases from V and 8 from J, leaving 12 bases between them. Germline lookup yields CDR1 SEHNR and CDR2 FQNEAQ (reference sequence). This CDR3 is built from 13 residues. Authors' data handling: Reference gene primer amplification gave estimated nucleated cell counts. Sequenced by immunoSEQ multiplex PCR; TCRdb stores in-frame clones only, minus some. That table furnishes V, J and clone size, whereas the DNA furnished D and trimming. The table has more than 100,000 clones, 65% to 80% seen once. The sample was peripheral blood. The V gene is TRBV7-9, the J gene TRBJ1-4, with D hard to call. The sequence was collected from a human donor with acute or convalescent COVID-19. The donor label of this sample is uncertain. CDR3 region: CASSRSGNEKLFF. Here the CDR3 DNA reads TGTGCCAGCAGCCGGTCGGGGAACGAAAAACTGTTTTTT. Using reference TRBV7-9 and TRBJ1-4 for the parts outside the CDR3, the full variable domain is DTGVSQNPRHKITKRGQNVTFRCDPISEHNRLYWYRQTLGQGPEFLTYFQNEAQLEKSRLLSDRFSAERPKGSFSTLEIQRTEQGDSAMYLCASSRSGNEKLFFGSGTQLSVL.